This entry is about one T cell receptor (beta chain). The study amplified TCR beta CDR3 regions using RNA transcripts. After a first-round RT-PCR with HTBI primers, a second-round multiplex PCR was run. TCRdb fed the multiplex PCR reads into MiXCR, producing one record per CDR3 protein. This sample has 200,000 to 300,000 distinct CDR3 sequences, with 45% found just once. The sample comes from a study of Graves' ophthalmopathy and Graves' hyperthyroidism. Germline loops: CDR1 ENHRY, CDR2 SYGVKD. V lost 6 bases and J lost 8, with 16 bases in between. The CDR3 consists of 13 residues. The sequence derives from an adult man with Graves' ophthalmopathy. V gene TRBV10-3 combines with J gene TRBJ1-2; D gene uncertain. The sequencing input was peripheral blood. The CDR3 loop is CAIRTQEQGGYTF. The CDR3 nucleotides read TGTGCCATCAGGACCCAGGAACAAGGAGGCTACACCTTC.